This T cell receptor (beta chain) was documented in a study of blood T cell repertoires in COVID-19 (dated by TCRdb to 2020 to 2022). About the study as a whole: Samples covering the acute and convalescent phases of COVID-19 were provided by collaborators in the United States, Italy and Spain. The material from the prospective study consisted of cDNA or gDNA derived from T cells, B-cell-depleted T cells, or PBMCs. Where HLA class I and class II types were available, the types were taken from metadata supplied by the sample provider, not from assay-based typing. The sample metadata nearly always contained a de-identified subject ID, COVID-19 status, age in years and sex. Samples were obtained from the ongoing ImmuneRACE study (first 160 participants) and from 1,254 subjects provided by 6 global collaborators. The repertoires were released in a freely available public database meant as a resource for research on the immune response to SARS-CoV-2. Deeply sampled blood TCRbeta repertoires from subjects exposed to, actively infected with, or recovered from COVID-19 were included in the dataset. What the research found in general, with its limitations: Clinical and demographic metadata were provided uncurated, with the amount varying by source and participant.

In the prospective study, participants were roughly 18 to 100 years old, resided in about two dozen geographic areas of the United States, and were enrolled through a virtual design. To assign participants to cohorts, the prospective study relied on clinical history that participants themselves reported in a screening survey and a study questionnaire. Recovered participants in ImmuneRACE Cohort 3 were defined by two consecutive negative NP/OP PCR tests, clearance by a healthcare professional, or resolution of symptoms. In the prospective study, mobile phlebotomists collected whole blood, serum and a nasopharyngeal or oropharyngeal swab from each participant. Additional blood draws and questionnaires over a 2-month period could optionally be provided by prospective study participants. Blood samples from the prospective study were shipped frozen or at room temperature prior to DNA extraction. Notes on this clone: Which antigen it targets is not known. No clone much larger than this one lies a single base away; base qualities are absent.

TCRbeta CDR3 regions were amplified from genomic DNA by means of the immunoSEQ Assay, a bias-controlled multiplex PCR. On the authors' methods: Within the assay, amplification of reference gene primers was used to estimate how many nucleated cells each sample contained. To quantify the absolute abundance of each unique TCRbeta CDR3 rearrangement, sequence reads were collapsed and filtered. Productive Simpson clonality was computed per sample as the square root of Simpson's diversity index over productive rearrangements. TCRdb obtained this table from immuneACCESS and retained in-frame rearrangements with V and J assigned. These tables miss some clones; where compared with another copy, unresolved V genes account for less than half of the shortfall, and the remainder is unexplained. V and J calls and clone size are given by that table; D and trimming were obtained from the DNA. This sample comprises around 380,000 clones, about 89% of them detected only once. The ten biggest clones cover 1.3% of the sample.

The CDR3, cysteine through phenylalanine, is 13 amino acids long. Only CDR3 DNA is held: 39 bases, read in frame from base 1. CDR1 and CDR2, per the germline V gene, are MDHEN and SYDVKM. The junction shows trimming of 1 base on V and 5 bases on J, plus 6 bases between the germline ends. This clonotype was sampled from a man aged 25 to 40 who had recovered from COVID-19. The V and J segments used are TRBV28 and TRBJ1-5, with the D gene call left open. Sequenced material: PBMCs or T cells enriched from blood (not recorded which). The CDR3 protein: CASSLSTYQPQHF. The DNA sequence is as follows: TGTGCCAGCAGTTTATCTACCTATCAGCCCCAGCATTTT.